One and the same sample provided the 26 T cell receptor beta chains below, sequenced in a study of shared clonotypes between healthy human individuals. TCRdb's copy holds only in-frame clones and misses some; the assay was immunoSEQ multiplex PCR. The sample comprises around 99,000 clones, 60% to 75% of which are singletons, and around half rests with the top ten. Specimen: memory CD8+ T cells sorted from blood. Indicated subset: CD45RO+ cells pooled with CCR7-negative TemRA cells. These receptor sequences come from a man aged 30 to 45 in good health.

The chain joins TRBV5-6 to TRBJ2-3, with D unresolved. This CDR3 spans 14 amino acids. From germline, CDR1 is SGHDT and CDR2 YYEEEE. V shed 2 bases and J shed 2 bases, with 9 bases lying between them. CDR3 coding DNA: TGTGCCAGCAGCTTTGCACAGTACACAGATACGCAGTATTTT. Its protein product is CASSFAQYTDTQYF.

The V gene is TRBV5-1, the J gene TRBJ1-2, with TRBD1 as a possible D gene (5 bases). Trimming stripped 5 bases from V and 8 bases from J, with 13 bases between. CDR1 and CDR2 from the germline V gene are SGHRS and YFSETQ. This CDR3 comprises 12 residues. The CDR3, as DNA: TGCGCCAGCAGACAGGAAATGGGAGGCTACACCTTC. Translating it yields CASRQEMGGYTF.

This clone was recorded once. The chain joins TRBV27 to TRBJ2-1, with D possibly matching TRBD2 (6 bases). The V end was cut by 6 bases, the J end by 5 bases, with 20 bases between. The V gene's germline CDR1 is MNHEY and CDR2 SMNVEV (reference sequence). The CDR3 loop spans 16 amino acids. The CDR3 bases are TGTGCCAGCAGCCCCTCGTGGGGGGAAGAGGACAATGAGCAGTTCTTC. Its translation: CASSPSWGEEDNEQFF.

Written as DNA, the CDR3 is TGTGCCAGCAGTCAGGGGGCATGGCAGCCCCAGCATTTT. Protein product: CASSQGAWQPQHF. The chain recombines TRBV28 with TRBJ1-5; 8 nucleotides agree with TRBD1. The CDR3 covers 13 residues. Germline CDR1 MDHEN, CDR2 SYDVKM. With V trimmed by 5 bases and J by 7 bases, 4 bases remained unmatched.

This chain connects TRBV11-2 to TRBJ2-1; 10 bases line up with TRBD1. CDR3 length equals 16 residues. Germline assignment: CDR1 SGHAT and CDR2 FQNNGV. With V trimmed by 0 bases and J by 5 bases, 4 bases remained unmatched. The CDR3, as DNA: TGTGCCAGCAGCTTAGACCGGGACAGGGGAGACAATGAGCAGTTCTTC. Amino acids: CASSLDRDRGDNEQFF. Based on the CDR3 plus reference TRBV11-2 and TRBJ2-1, the full variable domain is EAGVAQSPRYKIIEKRQSVAFWCNPISGHATLYWYQQILGQGPKLLIQFQNNGVVDDSQLPKDRFSAERLKGVDSTLKIQPAKLEDSAVYLCASSLDRDRGDNEQFFGPGTRLTVL.

The chain joins TRBV10-1 to TRBJ2-3; D is ambiguous. The CDR3 runs to 13 residues. V lost 4 bases, J lost 5 bases, and 10 bases lay in between. The germline CDR1 and CDR2 sequences are WNHNN and SYGVQD (reference sequence). CDR3: CASSGVSEDTQYF. The DNA of the CDR3 is TGCGCCAGCAGTGGGGTGTCGGAAGATACGCAGTATTTT.

The CDR3: CASSLVLTGDDEQFF. CDR3 nucleotides: TGTGCCAGCAGCTTGGTGCTGACAGGGGATGATGAGCAGTTCTTC. V gene TRBV5-6 combines with J gene TRBJ2-1; 8 nucleotides align to TRBD1. The J segment lost 8 bases and the V segment lost 0 bases, leaving 7 bases of the junction unmatched. Germline V lookup: CDR1 SGHDT, CDR2 YYEEEE. This CDR3 region has 15 residues.

The chain links TRBV11-2 to TRBJ2-5; D call uncertain. Germline V gives CDR1 SGHAT, CDR2 FQNNGV. The length of the CDR3 is 12 residues. V was trimmed by 5 bases and J by 4 bases, leaving 8 bases between them. The CDR3 region has the DNA TGTGCCAGCAGCCTCATAGCAGAGACCCAGTACTTC. The encoded protein is CASSLIAETQYF.

V is TRBV9 and J is TRBJ2-1; perhaps TRBD2 as D (5 bases). CDR3 size: 19 residues. Deletions cut 1 base from V and 3 bases from J, with 23 bases between. Looked up from germline, CDR1 is SGDLS and CDR2 is YYNGEE. The CDR3 region has the DNA TGTGCCAGCAGCGTATCTGTACTAGAGAGACTAAATCACTACAATGAGCAGTTCTTC. It specifies CASSVSVLERLNHYNEQFF.

The V call is TRBV5-1, the J call TRBJ2-7; no firm D call. Trimming took 0 bases from V and 3 from J, leaving 7 bases between them. CDR3 size: 13 residues. Germline V gene data show CDR1 as SGHRS and CDR2 as YFSETQ. The CDR3 bases are TGCGCCAGCAGCTTGGGGCGTGACTACGAGCAGTACTTC. Its translation is CASSLGRDYEQYF.

The chain combines TRBV27 with TRBJ2-7; D gene ambiguous. The germline V gene encodes CDR1 MNHEY and CDR2 SMNVEV (reference sequence). Trimming removed 3 bases at V and 0 bases at J, with 9 bases between. CDR3 length: 14 residues. CDR3 coding DNA: TGTGCCAGCAGTTTCCGCGCCTACTCCTACGAGCAGTACTTC. Amino acid sequence: CASSFRAYSYEQYF.

The rearrangement uses TRBV27 and TRBJ2-1; D is perhaps TRBD1 (6 bases). V was pared by 0 bases and J by 9 bases, with 21 bases between. Per germline, CDR1 MNHEY and CDR2 SMNVEV (reference sequence). This CDR3 has 17 amino acids. DNA of the CDR3: TGTGCCAGCAGTTTATCGAGTACAGGGATGATAGTTGGTGAGCAGTTCTTC. Encoded protein: CASSLSSTGMIVGEQFF.

The chain has TRBV5-1 and TRBJ2-3, with D uncertain. CDR3 length: 18 amino acids. Trimming took off 0 bases at V and 0 bases at J, with 17 bases between the two ends. The V gene's germline CDR1 is SGHRS and CDR2 YFSETQ. DNA of the CDR3: TGCGCCAGCAGCTTGGAGCCTTTTGGTTCCACTAGCACAGATACGCAGTATTTT. Its protein is CASSLEPFGSTSTDTQYF.

The chain is built from TRBV2 and TRBJ1-5; 7 positions match TRBD1. J was trimmed by 3 bases and V by 4 bases; bases with no gene match: 3. From germline, CDR1 is SNHLY and CDR2 FYNNEI. This CDR3 region has 14 residues. CDR3 nucleotide sequence: TGTGCCAGCAGTGGGGACAGTTACAATCAGCCCCAGCATTTT. Protein product: CASSGDSYNQPQHF.

This clone is judged medium-sized. This specimen includes other DNA sequences encoding the same CDR3. The V gene is TRBV28, the J gene TRBJ2-2; D remains ambiguous. The germline V and J ends were trimmed by 6 bases and 6 bases, with 8 bases remaining between them. CDR3 length equals 12 residues. Germline CDR1 and CDR2: MDHEN and SYDVKM. Written as DNA, the CDR3 is TGTGCCAGCAGCTGGAGCCCCGGGGAGCTGTTTTTT. This translates into CASSWSPGELFF.

The rearrangement links TRBV27 to TRBJ2-1, with 8 bases lining up with TRBD1. Per the germline V gene, CDR1 is MNHEY and CDR2 is SMNVEV (reference sequence). The CDR3 runs to 14 residues. Trimming removed 6 bases from V and 8 bases from J; junction bases left unmatched: 9. CDR3 in amino acids: CASRLTGGFDEQFF. CDR3 DNA sequence: TGTGCCAGCAGGCTCACAGGGGGGTTCGATGAGCAGTTCTTC.

V is TRBV28 and J is TRBJ2-7; the D is unclear. V was shortened by 3 bases and J by 3 bases, with 12 bases between the two germline ends. The CDR3 totals 14 residues. Germline V lookup: CDR1 MDHEN, CDR2 SYDVKM. The CDR3 region has the DNA TGTGCCAGCAGTTTTCTGGCCTTTGGCTACGAGCAGTACTTC. Its protein product is CASSFLAFGYEQYF. Based on the CDR3 plus reference TRBV28 and TRBJ2-7, the full variable domain is DVKVTQSSRYLVKRTGEKVFLECVQDMDHENMFWYRQDPGLGLRLIYFSYDVKMKEKGDIPEGYSVSREKKERFSLILESASTNQTSMYLCASSFLAFGYEQYFGPGTRLTVT.

The V call is TRBV10-2, the J call TRBJ2-3; 10 bases line up with TRBD2. Unmatched junction bases numbered 10, after V lost 0 bases and J lost 1 base. Germline CDR1 and CDR2: WSHSY and SAAADI. The CDR3 is made up of 19 amino acids. CDR3 amino acids: CASSESRLAGRFRTDTQYF. The DNA for the CDR3 is TGCGCCAGCAGTGAGTCGAGACTAGCGGGCCGGTTCCGCACAGATACGCAGTATTTT.

This clone came up a few times. CDR3 loop: CASSHGTGNNQPQHF. Here the CDR3 DNA reads TGCGCCAGCAGCCACGGGACAGGGAACAATCAGCCCCAGCATTTT. V is TRBV4-3 and J is TRBJ1-5; 9 positions agree with TRBD1. V trimming: 3 bases; J trimming: 3 bases; junction bases outside the gene matches: 3. The germline V gene encodes CDR1 LGHNA and CDR2 YSLEER. The CDR3 extends over 15 amino acids.

This clone came up a few times. The rearrangement links TRBV28 to TRBJ2-2; D remains ambiguous. CDR3 length: 13 amino acids. Germline V gene lookup returns CDR1 MDHEN and CDR2 SYDVKM. V gave up 7 bases and J gave up 2 bases, with 8 bases separating them. The CDR3 DNA reads as TGTGCCAGCATGATGGGAAACACCGGGGAGCTGTTTTTT. This translates into CASMMGNTGELFF.

The genes are TRBV19 and TRBJ2-5, with TRBD1 matching 8 bases. The V gene end was trimmed by 7 bases and the J gene end by 5 bases; junction bases not matched to a gene: 6. The germline V gene encodes CDR1 LNHDA and CDR2 SQIVND (reference sequence). The length of the CDR3 is 13 residues. The CDR3 sequence is CASTPGGAETQYF. For the CDR3, the DNA is TGTGCCAGTACCCCAGGGGGCGCGGAGACCCAGTACTTC.

This clone showed up just a few times. V is TRBV7-4 and J is TRBJ1-5; 7 positions agree with TRBD1. The germline V gene encodes CDR1 SGHVT and CDR2 SQSDAQ. The CDR3 covers 15 residues. V was pared by 4 bases and J by 5 bases, with 8 bases of the junction left unmatched. The chain's CDR3 is CASSSERGRDQPQHF. The CDR3 region has the DNA TGTGCCAGCAGCTCTGAGAGGGGGCGGGATCAGCCCCAGCATTTT.

The chain carries TRBV11-2 and TRBJ2-5; D is possibly TRBD1 (6 bases). Germline CDR1 is SGHAT and CDR2 is FQNNGV. The CDR3 length is 13 residues. V was trimmed by 6 bases and J by 5 bases, leaving 13 bases between them. DNA for the CDR3: TGTGCCAGCAGAAGTCAGGGGCGGGAGACCCAGTACTTC. Residues: CASRSQGRETQYF.

This rearrangement joins TRBV19 to TRBJ1-4, with 9 bases identical to TRBD1. The CDR3 consists of 14 residues. Germline loops: CDR1 LNHDA, CDR2 SQIVND (reference sequence). Trimming at V came to 9 bases and at J to 10 bases, leaving 12 bases not matched to a gene. The CDR3 reads CASSPDRGYPKLFF. DNA of the CDR3: TGTGCCAGCAGCCCGGACAGGGGCTACCCAAAACTGTTTTTT.

This sequence joins TRBV4-2 and TRBJ2-5; tentatively, D is TRBD1 or TRBD2 (5 bases each). Germline CDR1 and CDR2: LGHNA and YNFKEQ. The CDR3 is 14 amino acids. Trimming took off 0 bases at V and 3 bases at J, with 8 bases between the two ends. In DNA, the CDR3 is TGTGCCAGCAGCCAAGAAGCGGACAAAGAGACCCAGTACTTC. It codes for CASSQEADKETQYF.

The chain combines TRBV19 with TRBJ2-1; the D gene is possibly TRBD1 (6 bases). Trimming took off 3 bases at V and 6 bases at J, with 12 bases between the two ends. Germline values: CDR1 LNHDA, CDR2 SQIVND (reference sequence). CDR3 length: 14 amino acids. CDR3 DNA: TGTGCCAGTAGTATGGGACACCGTCGCAATGAGCAGTTCTTC. This translates into CASSMGHRRNEQFF.